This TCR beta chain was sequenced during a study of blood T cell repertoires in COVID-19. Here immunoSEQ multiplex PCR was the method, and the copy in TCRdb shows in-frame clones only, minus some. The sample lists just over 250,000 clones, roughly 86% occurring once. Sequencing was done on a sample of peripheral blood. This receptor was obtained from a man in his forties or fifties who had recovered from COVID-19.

The CDR3 bases are TGTGCCATCAGTGAGGTACTAGCCGGGGAGCTGTTTTTT. Amino acids: CAISEVLAGELFF. The chain carries TRBV10-3 and TRBJ2-2, with D possibly TRBD2 on 5 matching bases. V dropped 2 bases and J dropped 6 bases, with 7 bases sitting between them. CDR1 is ENHRY, CDR2 SYGVKD, per germline. The CDR3 contains 13 residues.